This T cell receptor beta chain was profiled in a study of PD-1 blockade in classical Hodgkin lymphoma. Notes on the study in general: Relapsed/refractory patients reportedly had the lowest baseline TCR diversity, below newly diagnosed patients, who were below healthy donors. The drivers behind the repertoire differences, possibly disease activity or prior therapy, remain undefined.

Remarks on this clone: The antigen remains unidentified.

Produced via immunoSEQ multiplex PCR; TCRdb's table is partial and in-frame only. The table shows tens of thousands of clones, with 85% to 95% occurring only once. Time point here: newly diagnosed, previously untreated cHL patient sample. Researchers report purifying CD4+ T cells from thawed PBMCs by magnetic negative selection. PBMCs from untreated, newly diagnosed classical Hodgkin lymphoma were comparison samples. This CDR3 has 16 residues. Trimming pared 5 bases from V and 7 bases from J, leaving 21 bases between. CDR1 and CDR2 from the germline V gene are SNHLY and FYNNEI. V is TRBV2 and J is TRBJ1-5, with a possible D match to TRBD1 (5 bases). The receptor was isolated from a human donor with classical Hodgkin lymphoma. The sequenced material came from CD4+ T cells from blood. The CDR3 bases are TGTGCCAGCAGTTTATCCGGGGGGGAGTGGATGCAGCCCCAGCATTTT. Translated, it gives CASSLSGGEWMQPQHF. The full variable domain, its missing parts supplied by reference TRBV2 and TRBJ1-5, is EPEVTQTPSHQVTQMGQEVILRCVPISNHLYFYWYRQILGQKVEFLVSFYNNEISEKSEIFDDQFSVERPDGSNFTLKIRSTKLEDSAMYFCASSLSGGEWMQPQHFGDGTRLSIL.